The 23 T cell receptor beta chains reported below all come from one sample, sequenced in a study of CD4 T cells in relation to SARS-CoV-2 and coronaviruses. TCRdb keeps only in-frame clones here, not all; method: immunoSEQ multiplex PCR. The sample contains 30,000 to 40,000 clones, around four fifths of which appear only once. The antigens these receptors bind are not known. What was sequenced was memory CD4+ T cells from PBMCs, cultured in vitro. Receptor source: an adult with COVID-19.

The rearrangement uses TRBV7-9 and TRBJ2-7; no reliable D call. CDR3 length equals 14 residues. In germline, CDR1 is SEHNR, CDR2 FQNEAQ (reference sequence). The V end was cut by 5 bases, the J end by 2 bases, with 13 bases between. CDR3 sequence (DNA): TGTGCCAGCAGCCCTAGTTCCTCCGCCTACGAGCAGTACTTC. Its protein is CASSPSSSAYEQYF.

The chain combines TRBV10-1 with TRBJ2-2; 7 nucleotides align to TRBD1. This CDR3 contains 13 residues. Germline CDR1 WNHNN, CDR2 SYGVQD (reference sequence). V lost 3 bases and J lost 7; bases outside the gene matches: 2. CDR3 in amino acids: CASSDGTVGELFF. The DNA of the CDR3 is TGCGCCAGCAGTGACGGGACAGTCGGGGAGCTGTTTTTT.

This rearrangement joins TRBV5-1 to TRBJ2-1; a weak D match, TRBD2 (6 bases). Germline-derived CDR1 and CDR2 are SGHRS and YFSETQ. V was trimmed by 4 bases and J by 2 bases, leaving 19 bases between them. The CDR3 length is 17 residues. CDR3 in DNA: TGCGCCAGCAGCCCACGTTCGGAGGGGACTCCCTACAATGAGCAGTTCTTC. It is translated as CASSPRSEGTPYNEQFF.

This rearrangement joins TRBV7-8 to TRBJ1-5, with a possible D match to TRBD1 (5 bases). CDR3 size: 16 residues. Germline CDR1 SGHVS, CDR2 FQNEAQ. The germline V and J ends were trimmed by 7 bases and 0 bases, with 16 bases remaining between them. CDR3 bases: TGTGCCAGCACCCTTTCCGGGGCCCATAGCAATCAGCCCCAGCATTTT. Its translation: CASTLSGAHSNQPQHF.

This clone was counted between two and nine times. The V call is TRBV7-8, the J call TRBJ2-2; the D gene is possibly TRBD2 (6 bases). V was shortened by 4 bases and J by 7 bases, with 16 bases between the two germline ends. CDR1 is SGHVS, CDR2 FQNEAQ, per germline. The CDR3 is 15 amino acids. The DNA of the CDR3 is TGTGCCAGCAGCTCCCGACGGGAGAGTGTCGGGGAGCTGTTTTTT. It is translated as CASSSRRESVGELFF. The full variable domain, its missing parts supplied by reference TRBV7-8 and TRBJ2-2, is GAGVSQSPRYKVAKRGQDVALRCDPISGHVSLFWYQQALGQGPEFLTYFQNEAQLDKSGLPSDRFFAERPEGSVSTLKIQRTQQEDSAVYLCASSSRRESVGELFFGEGSRLTVL.

J is TRBJ2-7 and V is TRBV28; a possible D gene is TRBD1 (6 bases). The CDR3 extends over 12 amino acids. V lost 3 bases and J lost 3, with 6 bases in between. Germline V CDR1 and CDR2: MDHEN, SYDVKM. CDR3 DNA sequence: TGTGCCAGCAGTTTCAGGGGCTACGAGCAGTACTTC. Encoded protein: CASSFRGYEQYF.

The chain links TRBV7-2 to TRBJ2-2; 12 bases match TRBD2. With 2 bases clipped from V and 6 bases from J, the junction kept 4 bases outside the gene matches. This CDR3 has 16 residues. Germline CDR1 and CDR2: SGHTA and FQGNSA. The CDR3 spells CASSLRLAGVSGELFF. In nucleotides, the CDR3 is TGTGCCAGCAGCTTACGACTAGCGGGAGTGTCCGGGGAGCTGTTTTTT. The full variable domain, with the rest looked up from reference TRBV7-2 and TRBJ2-2, is GAGVSQSPSNKVTEKGKDVELRCDPISGHTALYWYRQSLGQGLEFLIYFQGNSAPDKSGLPSDRFSAERTGGSVSTLTIQRTQQEDSAVYLCASSLRLAGVSGELFFGEGSRLTVL.

The chain joins TRBV27 to TRBJ1-1; a weak D match, TRBD1 (6 bases). In germline, CDR1 is MNHEY, CDR2 SMNVEV (reference sequence). This CDR3 contains 13 residues. V was pared by 4 bases and J by 2 bases, with 8 bases between. CDR3 sequence: CASSYRDNTEAFF. CDR3 DNA: TGTGCCAGCAGTTACAGGGATAACACTGAAGCTTTCTTT.

The chain has TRBV27 and TRBJ2-7; D unclear. Germline assignment: CDR1 MNHEY and CDR2 SMNVEV (reference sequence). The CDR3 covers 13 residues. Between the trimmed V and J ends, which lost 2 bases and 2 bases, there was a span of 7 bases. CDR3 in DNA: TGTGCCAGCAGTTTAGGGCTAGCCTACGAGCAGTACTTC. Translating it yields CASSLGLAYEQYF.

The chain joins TRBV6-2 or TRBV6-3 to TRBJ2-3, with 7 bases fitting TRBD2. In germline, CDR1 is MNHEY, CDR2 SVGEGT. This CDR3 spans 20 amino acids. V lost 0 bases to trimming and J lost 3 bases; unmatched junction nucleotides: 18. CDR3 amino acids: CASSYSIWGGAAMSTDTQYF. CDR3 in DNA: TGTGCCAGCAGTTACTCGATATGGGGAGGGGCGGCCATGAGTACAGATACGCAGTATTTT.

This clone was counted a few times. CDR3 residues: CASSTGTLAYEQYF. The CDR3 DNA sequence: TGTGCCAGCAGCACCGGGACCCTCGCCTACGAGCAGTACTTC. The chain has TRBV5-5 and TRBJ2-7; either TRBD1 or TRBD2 may supply D (5 bases each). Per the germline V gene, CDR1 is SGHKS and CDR2 is YYEKEE (reference sequence). Trimming took off 4 bases at V and 2 bases at J, with 13 bases between the two ends. The CDR3 consists of 14 residues.

The genes are TRBV7-2 and TRBJ2-7, with 9 bases that match TRBD2. Looked up from germline, CDR1 is SGHTA and CDR2 is FQGNSA. With V trimmed by 1 base and J by 7 bases, 8 bases remained unmatched. CDR3 length equals 15 residues. CDR3 amino acids: CASSLDSGSRIEQYF. The CDR3 DNA reads as TGTGCCAGCAGCTTAGATAGCGGGAGTCGAATTGAGCAGTACTTC.

The rearrangement links TRBV19 to TRBJ2-4; 11 bases match TRBD2. J gave up 2 bases and V 2 bases, and 17 bases lay outside the gene matches. Looked up from germline, CDR1 is LNHDA and CDR2 is SQIVND (reference sequence). CDR3 size: 21 residues. The DNA for the CDR3 is TGTGCCAGTAGTATAACCCCCCCTCTAGCGGGAGGCGGTGGGACCAAAAACATTCAGTACTTC. The encoded protein is CASSITPPLAGGGGTKNIQYF.

This clone occurred once. The DNA of the CDR3 is TGTGCCAGCAGCTTAAGGGGGGGGTTATCCTACAATGAGCAGTTCTTC. Translating gives CASSLRGGLSYNEQFF. The rearrangement uses TRBV7-6 and TRBJ2-1; TRBD2 might be the D (7 bases). V lost 2 bases and J lost 1, with 12 bases in between. CDR1 SGHVS and CDR2 FNYEAQ come from the germline V gene. CDR3 length: 16 residues.

The gene calls are TRBV12-3 or TRBV12-4 and TRBJ2-1; D not resolved. The CDR3 runs to 11 residues. V lost 5 bases, J lost 5 bases, and 4 bases lay in between. This CDR3 reads CASSLHNEQFF. For the CDR3, the DNA is TGTGCCAGCAGTCTCCACAATGAGCAGTTCTTC.

There are a few counts of this clone. The V call is TRBV29-1, the J call TRBJ2-1, with D maybe TRBD1 (6 bases). This CDR3 is 16 amino acids long. Trimming stripped 4 bases from V and 3 bases from J, with 19 bases between. The germline CDR1 and CDR2 sequences are SQVTM and ANQGSEA. The CDR3 region is CSVGKGGQSLYNEQFF. Written as DNA, the CDR3 is TGCAGCGTTGGGAAAGGGGGACAATCGCTCTACAATGAGCAGTTCTTC.

The V call is TRBV11-2, the J call TRBJ1-1; 8 nucleotides match TRBD1. The CDR3 covers 17 residues. Germline V gene lookup returns CDR1 SGHAT and CDR2 FQNNGV. V lost 10 bases and J lost 4; bases outside the gene matches: 20. The DNA for the CDR3 is TGTGCCACTAGGACAGGGCGGAGGATGGGCCCCCCCACTGAAGCTTTCTTT. Amino acids: CATRTGRRMGPPTEAFF.

The J gene is TRBJ1-5, the V gene TRBV28; 9 bases align to TRBD1. From germline, CDR1 is MDHEN and CDR2 SYDVKM. The CDR3 is 15 residues long. After removal of 4 bases from V and 4 bases from J, the junction contained 5 bases not matched to a gene. Written as DNA, the CDR3 is TGTGCCAGCAGTTCGGGGGGACAGGGAAATCAGCCCCAGCATTTT. Its translation is CASSSGGQGNQPQHF.

Concerning this clone: One end of the junction varies from germline; a read error may be responsible. V gene TRBV6-5 combines with J gene TRBJ2-2; no reliable D call. This CDR3 spans 15 amino acids. Germline V CDR1 and CDR2: MNHEY, SVGAGI. CDR3 protein: CASSNSVWSTGELFF. The CDR3, as DNA: TGTGCCAGCAGTAACTCCGTTTGGAGCACCGGGGAGCTGTTTTTT.

V is TRBV7-2 and J is TRBJ1-5; no clear D gene. Trimming cost V 6 bases and J 1 base, with 16 bases left between them. Germline V lookup: CDR1 SGHTA, CDR2 FQGNSA. The CDR3 runs 16 residues. The DNA of the CDR3 is TGTGCCAGCAGTTCGTCGGGGAGGGTGAGCAATCAGCCCCAGCATTTT. This sequence encodes CASSSSGRVSNQPQHF.

The rearrangement uses TRBV7-6 and TRBJ2-7; D is tentatively TRBD1 or TRBD2 (5 bases each). V lost 5 bases, J lost 0 bases, and 14 bases lay in between. The CDR3 extends over 15 amino acids. In germline, CDR1 is SGHVS, CDR2 FNYEAQ. For the CDR3, the DNA is TGTGCCAGCAGCCCGGTGGGGACGGACTCCTACGAGCAGTACTTC. Translating gives CASSPVGTDSYEQYF.

J is TRBJ1-4 and V is TRBV30; D gene uncertain. Germline V gives CDR1 GTSNPN, CDR2 SVGIG (reference sequence). The ends were cut back, 3 bases at V and 10 bases at J, with 18 bases in the middle. The CDR3 extends over 14 amino acids. In DNA, the CDR3 is TGTGCCTGGAGAGCGGACGGGTTAATGAGAAAACTGTTTTTT. Protein sequence: CAWRADGLMRKLFF.

The chain carries TRBV19 and TRBJ2-6, with 9 bases lining up with TRBD2. Germline values: CDR1 LNHDA, CDR2 SQIVND (reference sequence). The CDR3 covers 16 residues. V trimming: 10 bases; J trimming: 0 bases; junction bases outside the gene matches: 7. The CDR3 loop is CATGLATGSGANVLTF. The CDR3 DNA follows: TGTGCCACCGGACTAGCGACGGGCTCTGGGGCCAACGTCCTGACTTTC.